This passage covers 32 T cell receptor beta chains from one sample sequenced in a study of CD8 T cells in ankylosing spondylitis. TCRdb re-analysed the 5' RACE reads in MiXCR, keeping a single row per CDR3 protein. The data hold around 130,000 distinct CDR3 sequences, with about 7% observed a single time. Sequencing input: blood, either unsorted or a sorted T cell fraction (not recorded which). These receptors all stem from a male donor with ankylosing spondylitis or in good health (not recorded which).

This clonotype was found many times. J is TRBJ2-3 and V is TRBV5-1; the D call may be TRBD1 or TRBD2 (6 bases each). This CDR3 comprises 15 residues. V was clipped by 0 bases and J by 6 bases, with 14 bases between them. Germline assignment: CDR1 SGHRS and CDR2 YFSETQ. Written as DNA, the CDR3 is TGCGCCAGCAGCTTGGATGTTGGGGGGCACGATACGCAGTATTTT. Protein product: CASSLDVGGHDTQYF.

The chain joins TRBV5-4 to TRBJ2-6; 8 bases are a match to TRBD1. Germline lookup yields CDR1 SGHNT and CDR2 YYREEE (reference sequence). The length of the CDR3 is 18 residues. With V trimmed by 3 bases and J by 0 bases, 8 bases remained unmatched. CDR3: CASSSGTGAYSGANVLTF. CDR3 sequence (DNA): TGTGCCAGCAGCTCCGGGACAGGAGCTTACTCTGGGGCCAACGTCCTGACTTTC.

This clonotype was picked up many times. The CDR3 region is CASSLGFRGDEQFF. As DNA, the CDR3 is TGTGCCAGCAGCTTAGGCTTCCGAGGGGATGAGCAGTTCTTC. The chain is built from TRBV7-2 and TRBJ2-1, with D perhaps assigned TRBD1 or TRBD2 (5 bases each). CDR3 length equals 14 residues. Trimming removed 1 base from V and 8 bases from J, with 12 bases in between. Germline CDR1 SGHTA, CDR2 FQGNSA.

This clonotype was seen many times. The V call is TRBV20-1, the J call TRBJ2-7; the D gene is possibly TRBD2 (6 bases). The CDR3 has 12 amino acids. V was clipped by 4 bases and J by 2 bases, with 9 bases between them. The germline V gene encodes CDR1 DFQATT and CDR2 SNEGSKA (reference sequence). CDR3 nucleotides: TGCAGTGCTATACCGGGGGCCTACGAGCAGTACTTC. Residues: CSAIPGAYEQYF.

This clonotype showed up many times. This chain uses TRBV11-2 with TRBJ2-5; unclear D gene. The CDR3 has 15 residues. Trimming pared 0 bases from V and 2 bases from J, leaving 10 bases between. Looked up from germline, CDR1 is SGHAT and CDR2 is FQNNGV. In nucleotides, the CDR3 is TGTGCCAGCAGCTTAGATGGGGTCCCACAAGAGACCCAGTACTTC. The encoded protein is CASSLDGVPQETQYF.

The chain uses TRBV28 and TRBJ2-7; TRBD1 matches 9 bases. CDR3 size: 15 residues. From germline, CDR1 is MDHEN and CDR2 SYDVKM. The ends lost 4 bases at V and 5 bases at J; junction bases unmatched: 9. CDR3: CASSSPQGAGDEQYF. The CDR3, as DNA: TGTGCCAGCAGTTCCCCACAGGGGGCTGGCGACGAGCAGTACTTC.

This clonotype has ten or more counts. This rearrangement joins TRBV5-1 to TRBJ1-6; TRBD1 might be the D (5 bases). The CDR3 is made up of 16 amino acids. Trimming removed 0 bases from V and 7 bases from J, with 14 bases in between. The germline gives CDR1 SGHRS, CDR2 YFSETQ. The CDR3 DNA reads TGCGCCAGCAGCTTGGTCCTGGGACTCCTGAATTCACCCCTCCACTTT. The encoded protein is CASSLVLGLLNSPLHF.

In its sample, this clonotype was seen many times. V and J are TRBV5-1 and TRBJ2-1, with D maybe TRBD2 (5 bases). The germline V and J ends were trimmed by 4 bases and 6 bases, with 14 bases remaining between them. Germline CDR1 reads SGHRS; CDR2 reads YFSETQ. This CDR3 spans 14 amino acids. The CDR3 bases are TGCGCCAGCAGCGACCCGGGTGGGAGCAATGAGCAGTTCTTC. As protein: CASSDPGGSNEQFF.

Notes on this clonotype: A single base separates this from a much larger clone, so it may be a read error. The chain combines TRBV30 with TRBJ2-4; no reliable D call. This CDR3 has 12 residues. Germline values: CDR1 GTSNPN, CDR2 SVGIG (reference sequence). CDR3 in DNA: TGTGCCTGGGGCTGGGGTAAAACCATTCAGTACTTC. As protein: CAWGWGKTIQYF.

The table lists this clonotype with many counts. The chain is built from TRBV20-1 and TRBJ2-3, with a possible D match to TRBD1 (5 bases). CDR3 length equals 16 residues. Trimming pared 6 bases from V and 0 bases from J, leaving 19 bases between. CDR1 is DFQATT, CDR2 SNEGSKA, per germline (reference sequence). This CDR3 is CSASIGVAPSTDTQYF. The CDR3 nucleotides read TGCAGTGCAAGTATAGGGGTCGCTCCGAGCACAGATACGCAGTATTTT.

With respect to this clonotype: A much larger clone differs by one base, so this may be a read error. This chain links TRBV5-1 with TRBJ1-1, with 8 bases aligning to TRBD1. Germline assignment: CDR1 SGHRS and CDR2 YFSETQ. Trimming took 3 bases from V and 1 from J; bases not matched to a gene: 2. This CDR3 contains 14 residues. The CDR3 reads CASSSQGGNTEAFF. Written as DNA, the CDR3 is TGCGCCAGCAGCTCACAGGGGGGGAACACTGAAGCTTTCTTT.

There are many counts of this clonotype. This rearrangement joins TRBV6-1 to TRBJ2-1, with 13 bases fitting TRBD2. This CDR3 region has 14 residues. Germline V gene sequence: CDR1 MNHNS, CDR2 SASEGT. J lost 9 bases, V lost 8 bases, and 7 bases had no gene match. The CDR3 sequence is CASLTSGGTGEQFF. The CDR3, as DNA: TGTGCCAGCTTGACTAGCGGGGGGACTGGTGAGCAGTTCTTC.

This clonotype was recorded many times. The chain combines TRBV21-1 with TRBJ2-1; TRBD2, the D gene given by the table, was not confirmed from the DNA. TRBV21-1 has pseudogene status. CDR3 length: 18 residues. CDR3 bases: TGTGCCAGCAGCAAACCTAGCGGGAGTGTCAGCTCCTACAATGAGCAGTTCTTC. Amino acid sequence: CASSKPSGSVSSYNEQFF.

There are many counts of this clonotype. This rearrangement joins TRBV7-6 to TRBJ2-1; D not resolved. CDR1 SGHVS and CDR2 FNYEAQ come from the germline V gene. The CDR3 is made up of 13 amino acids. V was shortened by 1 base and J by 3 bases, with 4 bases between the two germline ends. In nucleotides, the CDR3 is TGTGCCAGCAGCTTAGGGGACTACAATGAGCAGTTCTTC. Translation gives CASSLGDYNEQFF.

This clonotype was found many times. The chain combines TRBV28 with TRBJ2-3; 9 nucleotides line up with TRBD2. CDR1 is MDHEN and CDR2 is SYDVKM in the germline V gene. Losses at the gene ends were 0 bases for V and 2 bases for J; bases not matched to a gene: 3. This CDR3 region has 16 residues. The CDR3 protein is CASSLWAGGDTDTQYF. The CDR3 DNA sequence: TGTGCCAGCAGTTTATGGGCGGGAGGGGACACAGATACGCAGTATTTT.

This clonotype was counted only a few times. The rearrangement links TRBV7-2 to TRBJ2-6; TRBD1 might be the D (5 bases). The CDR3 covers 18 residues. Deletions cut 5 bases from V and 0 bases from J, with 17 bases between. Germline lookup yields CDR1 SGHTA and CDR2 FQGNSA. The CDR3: CASSLGLRGHSGANVLTF. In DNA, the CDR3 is TGTGCCAGCAGCCTAGGGCTAAGGGGTCACTCTGGGGCCAACGTCCTGACTTTC.

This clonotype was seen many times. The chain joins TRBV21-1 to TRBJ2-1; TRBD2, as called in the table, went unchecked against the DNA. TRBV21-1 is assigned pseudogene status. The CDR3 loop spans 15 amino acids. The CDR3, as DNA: TGTGCCAGCAGCAAAGACGGCGGGGGGGCCAATGAGCAGTTCTTC. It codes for CASSKDGGGANEQFF.

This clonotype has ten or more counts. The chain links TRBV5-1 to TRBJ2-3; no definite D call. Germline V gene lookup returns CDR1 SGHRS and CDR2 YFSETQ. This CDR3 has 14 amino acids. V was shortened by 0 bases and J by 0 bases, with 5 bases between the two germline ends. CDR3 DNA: TGCGCCAGCAGCTTGGACGGTAGCACAGATACGCAGTATTTT. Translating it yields CASSLDGSTDTQYF.

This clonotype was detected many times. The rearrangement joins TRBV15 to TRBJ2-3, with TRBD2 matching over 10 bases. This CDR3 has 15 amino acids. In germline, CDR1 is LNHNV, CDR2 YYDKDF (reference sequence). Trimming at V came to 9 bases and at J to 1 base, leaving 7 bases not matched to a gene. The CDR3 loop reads CATGGGTSGTDTQYF. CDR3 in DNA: TGTGCCACAGGGGGTGGGACTAGCGGCACAGATACGCAGTATTTT.

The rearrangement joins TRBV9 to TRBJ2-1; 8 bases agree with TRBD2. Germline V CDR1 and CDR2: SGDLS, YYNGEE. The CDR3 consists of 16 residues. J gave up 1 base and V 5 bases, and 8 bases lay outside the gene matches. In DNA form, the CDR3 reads TGTGCCAGCAGTGAAAAACTAGCGGAGTCCTACAATGAGCAGTTCTTC. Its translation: CASSEKLAESYNEQFF.

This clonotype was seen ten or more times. Here the CDR3 reads CASSPGWGDGYTF. In nucleotides, the CDR3 is TGTGCCAGCAGCCCTGGGTGGGGCGATGGCTACACCTTC. The chain employs TRBV7-6 and TRBJ1-2; D perhaps matches TRBD1 (5 bases). CDR1 is SGHVS and CDR2 is FNYEAQ in the germline V gene. CDR3 length: 13 amino acids. The ends were cut back, 5 bases at V and 6 bases at J, with 13 bases in the middle.

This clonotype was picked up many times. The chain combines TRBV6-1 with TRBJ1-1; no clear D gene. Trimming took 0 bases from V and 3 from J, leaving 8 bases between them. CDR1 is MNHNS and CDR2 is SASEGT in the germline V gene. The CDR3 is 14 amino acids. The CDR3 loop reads CASSEATIDTEAFF. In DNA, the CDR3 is TGTGCCAGCAGTGAAGCGACAATAGACACTGAAGCTTTCTTT.

In DNA form, the CDR3 reads TGTGCCAGCAGCTTAAGCGGGGCGACCTCCTACGAGCAGTACTTC. It yields the protein CASSLSGATSYEQYF. J is TRBJ2-7 and V is TRBV7-3, with D possibly TRBD2 on 6 matching bases. This CDR3 spans 15 amino acids. Trimming took off 1 base at V and 0 bases at J, with 10 bases between the two ends. Germline loops: CDR1 SGHTA, CDR2 FQGTGA. The full variable domain, completed using reference TRBV7-3 and TRBJ2-7, is GAGVSQTPSNKVTEKGKYVELRCDPISGHTALYWYRQSLGQGPEFLIYFQGTGAADDSGLPNDRFFAVRPEGSVSTLKIQRTERGDSAVYLCASSLSGATSYEQYFGPGTRLTVT.

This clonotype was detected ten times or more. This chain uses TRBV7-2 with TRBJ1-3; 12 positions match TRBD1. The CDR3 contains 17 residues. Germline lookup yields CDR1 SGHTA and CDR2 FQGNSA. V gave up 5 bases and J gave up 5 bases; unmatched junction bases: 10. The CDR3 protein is CASSPTGQGARRNTIYF. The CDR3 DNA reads TGTGCCAGCAGCCCTACGGGACAGGGGGCGCGCAGAAACACCATATATTTT. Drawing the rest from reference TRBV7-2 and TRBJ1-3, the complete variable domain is GAGVSQSPSNKVTEKGKDVELRCDPISGHTALYWYRQSLGQGLEFLIYFQGNSAPDKSGLPSDRFSAERTGGSVSTLTIQRTQQEDSAVYLCASSPTGQGARRNTIYFGEGSWLTVV.

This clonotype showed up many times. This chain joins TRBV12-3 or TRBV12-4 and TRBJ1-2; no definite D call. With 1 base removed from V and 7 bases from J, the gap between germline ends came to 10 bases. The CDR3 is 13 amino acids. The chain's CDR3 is CASSLGLESGYTF. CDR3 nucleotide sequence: TGTGCCAGCAGTTTAGGGCTGGAAAGTGGCTACACCTTC.

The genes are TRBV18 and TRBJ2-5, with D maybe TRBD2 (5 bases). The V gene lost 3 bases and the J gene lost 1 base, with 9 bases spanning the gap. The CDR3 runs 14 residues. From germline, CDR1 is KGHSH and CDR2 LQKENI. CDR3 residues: CASSPSGFQETQYF. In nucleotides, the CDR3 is TGTGCCAGCTCACCTTCGGGGTTCCAAGAGACCCAGTACTTC. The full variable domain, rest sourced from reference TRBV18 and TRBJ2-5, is NAGVMQNPRHLVRRRGQEARLRCSPMKGHSHVYWYRQLPEEGLKFMVYLQKENIIDESGMPKERFSAEFPKEGPSILRIQQVVRGDSAAYFCASSPSGFQETQYFGPGTRLLVL.

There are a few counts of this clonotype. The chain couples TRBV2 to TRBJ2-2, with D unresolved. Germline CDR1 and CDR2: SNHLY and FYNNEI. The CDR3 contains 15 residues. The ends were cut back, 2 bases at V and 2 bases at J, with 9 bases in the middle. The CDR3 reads CASSESPTNTGELFF. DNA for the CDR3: TGTGCCAGCAGTGAATCACCCACTAACACCGGGGAGCTGTTTTTT.

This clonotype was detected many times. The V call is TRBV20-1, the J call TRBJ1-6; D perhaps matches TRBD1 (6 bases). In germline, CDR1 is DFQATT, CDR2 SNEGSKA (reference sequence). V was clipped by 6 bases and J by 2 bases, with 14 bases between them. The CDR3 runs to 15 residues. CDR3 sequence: CSALRGVPYNSPLHF. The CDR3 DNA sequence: TGCAGTGCCCTGAGGGGGGTCCCCTATAATTCACCCCTCCACTTT.

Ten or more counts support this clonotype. CDR3 DNA sequence: TGTGCCAGCAGCACTGGGGAACTAGGGGGCGATGAGCAGTTCTTC. Protein product: CASSTGELGGDEQFF. J is TRBJ2-1 and V is TRBV7-6; 7 nucleotides match TRBD1. The CDR3 is 15 residues long. Germline V gene lookup returns CDR1 SGHVS and CDR2 FNYEAQ. Trimming cost V 5 bases and J 8 bases; bases outside gene matches: 12.

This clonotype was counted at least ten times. CDR3 DNA sequence: TGTGCCAGTAGTATAGAAAGTTGGGCTAGCGGGAGCAACAATGAGCAGTTCTTC. It specifies CASSIESWASGSNNEQFF. The chain carries TRBV19 and TRBJ2-1; 10 positions match TRBD2. V shed 0 bases and J 5 bases; nucleotides not matched to a gene: 10. This CDR3 has 18 residues. Germline CDR1 and CDR2: LNHDA and SQIVND (reference sequence).

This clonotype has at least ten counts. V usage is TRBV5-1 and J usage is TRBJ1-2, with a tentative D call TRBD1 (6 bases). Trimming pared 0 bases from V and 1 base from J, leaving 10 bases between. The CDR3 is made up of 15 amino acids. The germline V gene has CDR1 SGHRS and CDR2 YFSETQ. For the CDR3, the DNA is TGCGCCAGCAGCTTGGAGGGACACAGTAACTATGGCTACACCTTC. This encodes CASSLEGHSNYGYTF.

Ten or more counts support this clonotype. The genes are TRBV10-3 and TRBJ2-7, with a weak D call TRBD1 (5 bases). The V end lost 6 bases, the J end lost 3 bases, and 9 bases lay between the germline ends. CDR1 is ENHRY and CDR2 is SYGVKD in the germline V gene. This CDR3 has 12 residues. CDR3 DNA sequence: TGTGCCATCAGGGGGCTTATCTACGAGCAGTACTTC. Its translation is CAIRGLIYEQYF.